This is a list of T cell receptor beta chains from one sample in a study of cytomegalovirus exposure and HLA in healthy donors. The table came from immunoSEQ multiplex PCR; TCRdb's copy has only in-frame clones and leaves some out. The top ten clones hold over 2% of a sample with 140,000 to 150,000 clones, over 60% of them seen once. The sample consisted of PBMCs. These receptors originate from a man aged 35-49 years in good health and CMV-seronegative. Each CDR3 is given with its conserved first and last residue. The order of the fields is CDR3 length, D gene, V gene, J gene, clone size, CDR3 DNA, CDR3 protein. D genes are given only for firm matches. Clone size is shown for a subset of rows, as once, few, many or a class of expanded clone.

>12|.|TRBV29-1|TRBJ1-1|.
TGCAGCGTGCGCGGGGGGCCAACTGAAGCTTTCTTT
CSVRGGPTEAFF
>15|.|TRBV18|TRBJ1-2|.
TGTGCCAGCTCACCGCTCAAGGACATTCAGTATGGCTACACCTTC
CASSPLKDIQYGYTF
>12|.|TRBV15|TRBJ2-2|once
TGTGCCACCAGCAGATCCGGGAAGGGGCTGTTTTTT
CATSRSGKGLFF
>13|.|TRBV15|TRBJ2-2|.
TGTGCCACCAGCAGAGTCGACACCGGGGAGCTGTTTTTT
CATSRVDTGELFF
>15|TRBD1|TRBV19|TRBJ1-1|.
TGTGCCAGTAGGGGCCCAGGACAGGGGAGCGCTGAAGCTTTCTTT
CASRGPGQGSAEAFF
>17|.|TRBV5-8|TRBJ1-5|.
TGTGCCAGCAGCTTGACGTTAGGTGGGGAGCCCGATCAGCCCCAGCATTTT
CASSLTLGGEPDQPQHF
>20|TRBD2|TRBV2|TRBJ2-2|.
TGTGCCAGCAGTGAAGGGCAGTCCGGGACTAGCGGAAGGAACCGCGGGGAGCTGTTTTTT
CASSEGQSGTSGRNRGELFF
>17|.|TRBV7-8|TRBJ2-1|.
TGTGCCAGCAGCTTAAGGTCCTTCGGAGGGGCCTACAATGAGCAGTTCTTC
CASSLRSFGGAYNEQFF
>13|TRBD1|TRBV2|TRBJ2-7|.
TGTGCCGGCCGGGACAGCAAATCTTACGAGCAGTACTTC
CAGRDSKSYEQYF
>13|.|TRBV30|TRBJ1-3|.
TGTGCCTGGAGTGTAGGGGTAGGAAACACCATATATTTT
CAWSVGVGNTIYF
>16|TRBD2|TRBV7-9|TRBJ2-1|few
TGTGCCAGCAGCCCCCTCGGGGGGGCCCACTACAATGAGCAGTTCTTC
CASSPLGGAHYNEQFF
>17|.|TRBV4-1|TRBJ1-1|.
TGCGCCAGCAGCCAAGTTGTTGCTAGGCACGGGGGGACTGAAGCTTTCTTT
CASSQVVARHGGTEAFF
>19|.|TRBV7-9|TRBJ2-6|.
TGTGCCAGCAGCACGGGTCCGACAGCCGAAGACTCTGGGGCCAACGTCCTGACTTTC
CASSTGPTAEDSGANVLTF
>14|.|TRBV19|TRBJ1-2|.
TGTGCCAGTAGTACAGGGCCTAATAACTATGGCTACACCTTC
CASSTGPNNYGYTF
>15|TRBD1|TRBV6-1|TRBJ1-2|.
TGTGCCAGCACCGTACAGGGGGCGATTAGCTATGGCTACCCCTTC
CASTVQGAISYGYPF
>13|TRBD2|TRBV30|TRBJ2-1|.
TGTGCCTGGCACAGCGGGAGCTACAATGAGCAGTTCTTC
CAWHSGSYNEQFF
>16|TRBD2|TRBV4-2|TRBJ2-5|.
TGTGCCAGCAGCCAAGAAGGTAGCGGGGGCCAAGAGACCCAGTACTTC
CASSQEGSGGQETQYF
>16|.|TRBV10-3|TRBJ2-7|.
TGTGCCATCAGTGAGTCGGGCCGGCTGAGCTCCTACGAGCAGTACTTC
CAISESGRLSSYEQYF
>18|TRBD1|TRBV14|TRBJ2-7|.
TGTGCCAGCAGCCAAGTATCCGGACAGGGGTCGTATCCCTACGAGCAGTACTTC
CASSQVSGQGSYPYEQYF
>14|.|TRBV25-1|TRBJ2-3|.
TGTGCCAGCAGTGAGGATACAGGGTCAGATACGCAGTATTTT
CASSEDTGSDTQYF
>15|.|TRBV7-7|TRBJ2-5|.
TGTGCCAGCAGCTTAGGGGGCGGGATTGGTGAGACCCAGTACTTC
CASSLGGGIGETQYF
>16|.|TRBV6-5|TRBJ1-4|.
TGTGCCAGCAGTTACTCCTCAGGAGGCGCAGTTGGAAAACTGTTTTTT
CASSYSSGGAVGKLFF
>13|.|TRBV19|TRBJ1-1|.
TGTGCCAGTAGCCCGCTAGGGGGCACTGAAGCTTTCTTT
CASSPLGGTEAFF
>18|.|TRBV9|TRBJ1-1|.
TGTGCCAGCAGCGTAGCTAGCGGAGGGGGGGCTCAGGACACTGAAGCTTTCTTT
CASSVASGGGAQDTEAFF
>17|TRBD1|TRBV4-1|TRBJ1-2|.
TGCGCCAGCAACCCAGGGGACAGGGCATCGTTGAGCTATGGCTACACCTTC
CASNPGDRASLSYGYTF
>13|.|TRBV7-8|TRBJ2-7|.
TGTGCCAGCAGCTTAGGACAGGAGTACGAGCAGTACTTC
CASSLGQEYEQYF
>15|.|TRBV5-1|TRBJ2-5|.
TGCGCCAGCAGCTTGGCGGCAGGGCGGGACGAGACCCAGTACTTC
CASSLAAGRDETQYF
>19|TRBD2|TRBV30|TRBJ2-7|.
TGTGCCTGGAGAAGAATACCAATCCTCGGACTAGCGTTCTCCTACGAGCAGTACTTC
CAWRRIPILGLAFSYEQYF
>17|.|TRBV5-1|TRBJ2-3|.
TGCGCCAGCAGCTTGGAAGCGCGATCCGGTGTCGGAGATACGCAGTATTTT
CASSLEARSGVGDTQYF
>14|.|TRBV5-6|TRBJ2-5|.
TGTGCCAGCAGCTTTGGTAGTTTACAAGAGACCCAGTACTTC
CASSFGSLQETQYF
>15|TRBD1|TRBV4-1|TRBJ2-7|few
TGCGCCAGCAGCCAAACCGGGACAGGGGGATATGAGCAGTACTTC
CASSQTGTGGYEQYF
>16|TRBD1|TRBV10-3|TRBJ2-7|.
TGTGCCATCCGGAGGGGGACAGGGGCCCTTTCGGCCGAGCAGTACTTC
CAIRRGTGALSAEQYF
>14|TRBD1|TRBV2|TRBJ2-1|.
TGTGCCAGCAGCTACGGGACAGCTTACAATGAGCAGTTCTTC
CASSYGTAYNEQFF
>12|TRBD1|TRBV5-4|TRBJ1-2|.
TGTGCCAGCAGCAGGGGGCGTTATGGCTACACCTTC
CASSRGRYGYTF
>19|TRBD2|TRBV5-6|TRBJ2-3|.
TGTGCCAGCAGCTTGCCCGAGACTCCTAGCGGGAGTGGGATAGATACGCAGTATTTT
CASSLPETPSGSGIDTQYF
>17|TRBD2|TRBV5-1|TRBJ2-1|.
TGCGCCAGCACCCGGGCTAGCGGGGGAAGCTCCTACAATGAGCAGTTCTTC
CASTRASGGSSYNEQFF
>17|.|TRBV21-1|TRBJ2-1|.
TGTGCCAGCAGCATAACAGGGGGCTCATTAAGATACAATGAGCAGTTCTTC
CASSITGGSLRYNEQFF
>16|.|TRBV25-1|TRBJ2-3|few
TGTGCCACCCCCACCCCTGACGCGGCTAGCACAGATACGCAGTATTTT
CATPTPDAASTDTQYF
>14|.|TRBV7-3|TRBJ2-3|.
TGTGCCAGCAGCTTCGATGGCGGAGACGATACGCAGTATTTT
CASSFDGGDDTQYF
>18|TRBD2|TRBV9|TRBJ2-5|.
TGTGCCAGCAGCGTAGGGGCTAGCGGGAGAGGAGGGCAAGAGACCCAGTACTTC
CASSVGASGRGGQETQYF
>12|.|TRBV18|TRBJ2-7|.
TGTGCCAGCTCACCACCGGCAGGGGAGCAGTACTTC
CASSPPAGEQYF
>15|TRBD2|TRBV10-2|TRBJ2-3|once
TGCGCCAGCATTGGACTAGCGGGGAGGACAGATACGCAGTATTTT
CASIGLAGRTDTQYF
>14|.|TRBV29-1|TRBJ2-7|.
TGCAGCGTGATTACCGGGACTCGCTCCTACGAGCAGTACTTC
CSVITGTRSYEQYF
>12|.|TRBV6-5|TRBJ2-2|.
TGTGCCAGCAGTCATCCAACCGGGGAGCTGTTTTTT
CASSHPTGELFF
>15|.|TRBV28|TRBJ1-1|.
TGTGCCAGCAGTTTATTCGGGGGGCGAAACACTGAAGCTTTCTTT
CASSLFGGRNTEAFF
>17|TRBD1|TRBV2|TRBJ1-6|.
TGTGCCAGCAGTGGGTTAAGGACAGGGAGGAAGAATTCACCCCTCCACTTT
CASSGLRTGRKNSPLHF
>13|.|TRBV10-3|TRBJ2-1|.
TGTGCCATCAGTGGGCTACCGGGTGGGGAGCAGTTCTTC
CAISGLPGGEQFF
>17|TRBD1|TRBV9|TRBJ2-1|.
TGTGCCAGCAGCAGTTACAGGGGGCCCAGCTCCTACAATGAGCAGTTCTTC
CASSSYRGPSSYNEQFF
>15|TRBD2|TRBV4-1|TRBJ2-5|.
TGCGCCAGCAGCCAAGGGGTAGCGGGAAAAGAGACCCAGTACTTC
CASSQGVAGKETQYF
>13|.|TRBV5-1|TRBJ2-7|.
TGCGCCAGCAGCTTGGCCGGGGGGCACGAGCAGTACTTC
CASSLAGGHEQYF